This T cell receptor (beta chain) was captured in a study of blood T cell repertoires in COVID-19. Trimming stripped 3 bases from V and 2 bases from J, with 15 bases between. Germline assignment: CDR1 SGDLS and CDR2 YYNGEE. The CDR3 is 15 amino acids. Assay: immunoSEQ multiplex PCR; the TCRdb copy retains only in-frame clones and omits some. In the table there are over 150,000 clones, 75% to 80% of which are singletons. Material: peripheral blood. The chain joins TRBV9 to TRBJ2-7, with TRBD2 as a possible D gene (5 bases). This sequence was found in a man older than 75 with acute or convalescent COVID-19. CDR3 sequence (DNA): TGTGCCAGCAGCGCTCAAGCGGCGGCTACCTACGAGCAGTACTTC. Translation: CASSAQAAATYEQYF.